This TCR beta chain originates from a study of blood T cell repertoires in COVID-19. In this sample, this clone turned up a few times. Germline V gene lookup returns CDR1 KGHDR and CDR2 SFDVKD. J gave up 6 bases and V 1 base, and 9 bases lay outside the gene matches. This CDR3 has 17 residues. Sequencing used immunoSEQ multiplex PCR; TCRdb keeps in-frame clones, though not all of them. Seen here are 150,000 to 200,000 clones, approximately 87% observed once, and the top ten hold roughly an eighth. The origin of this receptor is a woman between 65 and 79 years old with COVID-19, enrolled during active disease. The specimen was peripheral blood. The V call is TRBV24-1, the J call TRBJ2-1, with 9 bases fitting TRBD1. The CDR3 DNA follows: TGTGCCACCAGTGATTTCCTGACAGGGGGGTTAGGCAATGAGCAGTTCTTC. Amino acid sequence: CATSDFLTGGLGNEQFF.